This passage covers 21 T cell receptor beta chains from one sample sequenced in a study of shared clonotypes between healthy human individuals. The method was immunoSEQ multiplex PCR; TCRdb's version includes in-frame clones alone and lacks a portion of them. The sample yields about 2.1 million clones, 93% seen once. CD45RO-negative, CCR7-selected cells formed the naive CD8 fraction, which excluded terminally differentiated effector memory CD45RA+ cells. The sequencing input was naive CD8+ T cells from PBMCs. The receptors here all came from a man aged 18 to 30 in good health. Some clones in this sample may be carry-over from other donors' samples.

J is TRBJ2-5 and V is TRBV4-2; TRBD2 matches 13 bases. The CDR3 contains 16 residues. Germline trimming cut 0 bases from V and 6 bases from J; bases unmatched to any gene: 4. Germline CDR1 LGHNA, CDR2 YNFKEQ. CDR3 sequence (DNA): TGTGCCAGCAGCCAAGATCTGGGGACTAGCGGGAAGACCCAGTACTTC. As protein: CASSQDLGTSGKTQYF.

In its sample, this clone was seen once. The chain uses TRBV28 and TRBJ2-7; the match to TRBD1 covers 7 bases. V lost 6 bases, J lost 0 bases, and 8 bases stayed unmatched. The CDR3 is 15 residues long. Looked up from germline, CDR1 is MDHEN and CDR2 is SYDVKM. CDR3: CASRADRISSYEQYF. In nucleotides, the CDR3 is TGTGCCAGCAGGGCGGACAGGATCTCCTCCTACGAGCAGTACTTC.

V usage is TRBV27 and J usage is TRBJ2-7; 9 positions agree with TRBD2. Germline V lookup: CDR1 MNHEY, CDR2 SMNVEV (reference sequence). V shed 7 bases, J shed 2 bases, and the junction held 9 bases outside the gene matches. The CDR3 loop spans 15 amino acids. The CDR3, as DNA: TGTGCCAGCACCCCCCTAGCGGGATTTACCTACGAGCAGTACTTC. Amino acids: CASTPLAGFTYEQYF.

The gene calls are TRBV5-1 and TRBJ2-7; TRBD1 is a possible D gene (7 bases). The CDR3 extends over 14 amino acids. CDR1 is SGHRS, CDR2 YFSETQ, per germline. Trimming shortened V by 1 base and J by 1 base, and 9 bases separated the two germline ends. The DNA of the CDR3 is TGCGCCAGCAGCTTGCCAGGGGGGTCCTACGAGCAGTACTTC. The encoded protein is CASSLPGGSYEQYF.

Note on this clone: Other DNA variants within this sample encode the same CDR3. V is TRBV27 and J is TRBJ2-1; D may be TRBD1 (6 bases). CDR1 and CDR2 (germline): MNHEY, SMNVEV (reference sequence). V lost 6 bases to trimming and J lost 4 bases, with 10 bases between them. The CDR3 runs to 13 residues. CDR3 nucleotides: TGTGCCAGCAGCTTCACAGGGTACAATGAGCAGTTCTTC. Translated: CASSFTGYNEQFF.

The chain joins TRBV7-3 to TRBJ2-1; D gene ambiguous. Germline CDR1 SGHTA, CDR2 FQGTGA. This CDR3 has 16 residues. The V and J ends lost 5 bases and 3 bases respectively, with 17 bases between them. CDR3 nucleotides: TGTGCCAGCAGCCCGCGAGAGACTCTATACTACAATGAGCAGTTCTTC. This translates into CASSPRETLYYNEQFF.

This chain links TRBV7-9 with TRBJ2-3; D is unclear. This CDR3 spans 16 amino acids. V was clipped by 3 bases and J by 1 base, with 14 bases between them. Germline CDR1 reads SEHNR; CDR2 reads FQNEAQ (reference sequence). Here the CDR3 DNA reads TGTGCCAGCAGCTTGGGATTTCAGCCTCGCACAGATACGCAGTATTTT. It translates to CASSLGFQPRTDTQYF.

The chain combines TRBV15 with TRBJ1-5; the D is unclear. The length of the CDR3 is 15 residues. Germline lookup yields CDR1 LNHNV and CDR2 YYDKDF (reference sequence). V lost 3 bases, J lost 6 bases, and 15 bases lay in between. The CDR3 DNA sequence: TGTGCCACCAGCAGGAGGACTGACGGGCCTCAGCCCCAGCATTTT. It codes for CATSRRTDGPQPQHF.

The J gene is TRBJ1-4, the V gene TRBV28; D might be TRBD1 (5 bases). The CDR3 is 16 amino acids. V lost 7 bases to trimming and J lost 8 bases, with 23 bases between them. In germline, CDR1 is MDHEN, CDR2 SYDVKM. CDR3 in DNA: TGTGCCAGCACCCTCCACGGGGGGAGTCCCGAAGAAAAACTGTTTTTT. Residues: CASTLHGGSPEEKLFF.

V and J are TRBV2 and TRBJ2-2, with TRBD1 matching 9 bases. Germline CDR1 and CDR2: SNHLY and FYNNEI. The V segment lost 9 bases and the J segment 2 bases; nucleotides outside the gene matches: 7. The CDR3 has 15 amino acids. For the CDR3, the DNA is TGTGCCAGAAACTCGGGACAGGGCAACACCGGGGAGCTGTTTTTT. Protein: CARNSGQGNTGELFF.

To note about this clone: Different DNA sequences within this sample yield the same CDR3. The V call is TRBV28, the J call TRBJ2-7; 9 nucleotides match TRBD1. In germline, CDR1 is MDHEN, CDR2 SYDVKM. The V gene end was trimmed by 5 bases and the J gene end by 3 bases; junction bases not matched to a gene: 5. CDR3 length: 14 residues. For the CDR3, the DNA is TGTGCCAGCAGTCCAGGACAGGGGAACTACGAGCAGTACTTC. It yields the protein CASSPGQGNYEQYF.

The chain joins TRBV27 to TRBJ1-2, with TRBD1 identical over 7 bases. The CDR3 has 14 amino acids. The V gene end was trimmed by 0 bases and the J gene end by 8 bases; junction bases not matched to a gene: 6. Germline CDR1 MNHEY, CDR2 SMNVEV (reference sequence). CDR3: CASSLSPTGKGYTF. CDR3 DNA: TGTGCCAGCAGTTTATCTCCGACAGGGAAGGGCTACACCTTC.

The V call is TRBV5-8, the J call TRBJ2-1; D ambiguous. The V end lost 0 bases, the J end lost 10 bases, and 8 bases lay between the germline ends. This CDR3 is built from 12 residues. Germline V CDR1 and CDR2: SGHTS, YDEGEE. Here the CDR3 DNA reads TGTGCCAGCAGCTTGGACTTTAACGAGCAGTTCTTC. This codes for CASSLDFNEQFF.

This clone has only one observation. The chain couples TRBV11-2 to TRBJ2-1, with 14 positions matching TRBD2. CDR1 is SGHAT, CDR2 FQNNGV, per germline. This CDR3 is built from 15 residues. Germline trimming cut 5 bases from V and 7 bases from J; bases unmatched to any gene: 4. The DNA of the CDR3 is TGTGCCAGCAGCGGGACTAGCGGGAGTGGGAATGAGCAGTTCTTC. Protein: CASSGTSGSGNEQFF.

V is TRBV5-1 and J is TRBJ1-1; TRBD1 matches at 10 bases. This CDR3 spans 17 amino acids. Germline V CDR1 and CDR2: SGHRS, YFSETQ. With 0 bases clipped from V and 0 bases from J, the junction kept 5 bases outside the gene matches. Written as DNA, the CDR3 is TGCGCCAGCAGCTTGGGGGACAGGGGTTTTATGAACACTGAAGCTTTCTTT. Its protein product is CASSLGDRGFMNTEAFF.

This clone was seen a few times. The chain combines TRBV9 with TRBJ1-1; TRBD1 matches at 11 bases. The J segment lost 1 base and the V segment lost 3 bases, leaving 2 bases of the junction unmatched. This CDR3 spans 15 amino acids. Per germline, CDR1 SGDLS and CDR2 YYNGEE. The CDR3 DNA sequence: TGTGCCAGCAGCGGGACAGGGGGCTGGAACACTGAAGCTTTCTTT. It specifies CASSGTGGWNTEAFF.

This clone was seen only once. The rearrangement links TRBV7-9 to TRBJ1-2; 7 positions agree with TRBD1. This CDR3 has 18 amino acids. The germline gives CDR1 SEHNR, CDR2 FQNEAQ (reference sequence). Unmatched junction bases numbered 20, after V lost 5 bases and J lost 5 bases. The DNA of the CDR3 is TGTGCCAGCAGCCCACCGCGGACAGGCAACCCTAAAACATATGGCTACACCTTC. Its translation is CASSPPRTGNPKTYGYTF.

J is TRBJ1-2 and V is TRBV10-2; 10 bases fit TRBD1. The CDR3 totals 17 residues. Trimming removed 3 bases from V and 3 bases from J; junction bases left unmatched: 10. Germline loops: CDR1 WSHSY, CDR2 SAAADI. Here the CDR3 DNA reads TGCGCCAGCAGTGAAATAGATGAGACAGGGGGCGACTATGGCTACACCTTC. Protein product: CASSEIDETGGDYGYTF.

J is TRBJ1-5 and V is TRBV2; D not certain. The CDR3 extends over 14 amino acids. The germline V and J ends were trimmed by 3 bases and 4 bases, with 10 bases remaining between them. Looked up from germline, CDR1 is SNHLY and CDR2 is FYNNEI. The CDR3, as DNA: TGTGCCAGCAGTGATAGAGTGACGAATCAGCCCCAGCATTTT. It yields the protein CASSDRVTNQPQHF.

The J gene is TRBJ2-7, the V gene TRBV13; D unclear. V dropped 4 bases and J dropped 3 bases, with 7 bases sitting between them. The CDR3 has 12 amino acids. Germline V gene data show CDR1 as PRHDT and CDR2 as FYEKMQ (reference sequence). CDR3 in amino acids: CASSSNHYEQYF. CDR3 coding DNA: TGTGCCAGCAGCTCTAACCACTACGAGCAGTACTTC.

The DNA for the CDR3 is TGTGCCAGCAGGCTGGGACAGGGAGATCAGCCCCAGCATTTT. Protein product: CASRLGQGDQPQHF. The chain carries TRBV21-1 and TRBJ1-5; TRBD1 reflects the table's D call only, with no check against the DNA. TRBV21-1 is annotated as a pseudogene. CDR3 length: 14 residues.